This is a list of T cell receptor beta chains from one sample in a study of blood T cell repertoires in COVID-19. Produced via immunoSEQ multiplex PCR; TCRdb's table is partial and in-frame only. The sample holds about 86,000 clones, almost 85% seen once. The specimen sequenced was peripheral blood. The receptors come from a woman aged 80 or over with acute or convalescent COVID-19. Both conserved end residues are part of each CDR3. The D gene is left open where the match is weak. A clone size is listed for some rows: how often the clone was seen (once, few, many), or a class if it is expanded.

j_gene	v_gene	abundance	d_gene	CDR3aa	CDR3nt
TRBJ1-4	TRBV28	NA	NA	CASSSPGPGNEKLFF	TGTGCCAGCAGTTCTCCGGGCCCAGGGAATGAAAAACTGTTTTTT
TRBJ2-5	TRBV28	once	TRBD1	CASSDRDSAYQETQYF	TGTGCCAGCAGTGACCGGGACAGCGCGTACCAAGAGACCCAGTACTTC
TRBJ2-5	TRBV19	NA	NA	CASSTGLGTVKETQYF	TGTGCCAGTAGTACCGGGCTGGGGACTGTTAAAGAGACCCAGTACTTC
TRBJ2-7	TRBV5-1	NA	TRBD1	CASSNMGQGYEQYF	TGCGCCAGCAGTAATATGGGACAGGGATACGAGCAGTACTTC
TRBJ2-7	TRBV5-1	NA	TRBD1	CASSISGGFVYYEQYF	TGCGCCAGCAGCATTTCAGGGGGATTCGTCTACTACGAGCAGTACTTC
TRBJ1-1	TRBV18	NA	NA	CASYPGGLGNTEAFF	TGTGCCAGCTACCCAGGAGGGCTGGGGAACACTGAAGCTTTCTTT
TRBJ2-2	TRBV7-6	once	TRBD2	CASTREGNTGELFF	TGTGCCAGCACACGGGAGGGGAACACCGGGGAGCTGTTTTTT
TRBJ2-5	TRBV5-8	NA	NA	CASTVSYRQETQYF	TGTGCCAGCACGGTCAGCTACAGGCAAGAGACCCAGTACTTC
TRBJ2-7	TRBV5-8	NA	NA	CASSSRGGVSYEQYF	TGTGCCAGCAGCTCGCGAGGCGGGGTTTCCTACGAGCAGTACTTC
TRBJ2-7	TRBV28	NA	TRBD1	CASRTGTGTYEQYF	TGTGCCAGCAGGACCGGGACAGGGACCTACGAGCAGTACTTC
TRBJ2-7	TRBV25-1	NA	TRBD2	CASSDSGIYEQYF	TGTGCCAGCAGTGACAGCGGGATCTACGAGCAGTACTTC
TRBJ2-2	TRBV18	once	NA	CASSPTPGLQTGGVVGELFF	TGTGCCAGCTCACCTACGCCCGGCCTGCAGACCGGAGGGGTAGTCGGGGAGCTGTTTTTT
TRBJ2-3	TRBV5-1	NA	NA	CASSLIGGADTQYF	TGCGCCAGCAGCTTAATAGGAGGCGCAGATACGCAGTATTTT
TRBJ2-7	TRBV25-1	NA	TRBD1	CASLNQGAREQYF	TGTGCCAGCTTGAACCAGGGGGCTCGGGAGCAGTACTTC
TRBJ2-7	TRBV2	few	NA	CASRADSEYEQYF	TGTGCCAGCAGAGCGGACAGCGAGTACGAGCAGTACTTC
TRBJ1-6	TRBV6-6	NA	NA	CASSHGGVQGNSPLHF	TGTGCCAGCAGCCACGGGGGGGTTCAGGGTAATTCACCCCTCCACTTT
TRBJ2-7	TRBV18	NA	NA	CASSPPPPRGGYEQYF	TGTGCCAGCTCACCCCCTCCCCCCAGGGGAGGGTACGAGCAGTACTTC
TRBJ1-5	TRBV6-5	NA	TRBD1	CASSHTGGNQPQHF	TGTGCCAGCAGCCACACAGGGGGCAATCAGCCCCAGCATTTT
TRBJ1-1	TRBV7-8	NA	NA	CASSLNLQGRTEAFF	TGTGCCAGCAGCTTAAATTTGCAGGGGCGCACTGAAGCTTTCTTT
TRBJ1-1	TRBV7-3	NA	NA	CASSLTGGKDTEAFF	TGTGCCAGCAGCTTAACAGGGGGAAAGGACACTGAAGCTTTCTTT
TRBJ1-5	TRBV28	NA	NA	CASSLLDTQHF	TGTGCCAGCAGCCTCCTCGACACCCAGCATTTT
TRBJ1-2	TRBV4-1	NA	NA	CASSQEARQGLPYGYTF	TGCGCCAGCAGCCAAGAAGCTCGTCAGGGGCTCCCCTATGGCTACACCTTC
TRBJ2-1	TRBV7-2	NA	NA	CASSFELGEQFF	TGTGCCAGCAGCTTTGAACTAGGTGAGCAGTTCTTC
TRBJ1-2	TRBV7-8	NA	TRBD1	CASSSGTDQGYGYTF	TGTGCCAGCAGCTCTGGGACAGACCAGGGCTATGGCTACACCTTC
TRBJ2-7	TRBV7-8	NA	NA	CASSLAGARYEQYF	TGTGCCAGCAGCTTAGCGGGGGCCCGCTACGAGCAGTACTTC
TRBJ1-2	TRBV5-1	NA	NA	CASSLKPEGGYTF	TGCGCCAGCAGCTTGAAGCCCGAGGGTGGCTACACCTTC
TRBJ1-1	TRBV18	NA	TRBD1	CASSPGTANTEAFF	TGTGCCAGCTCACCGGGGACAGCAAACACTGAAGCTTTCTTT
TRBJ2-1	TRBV3-1/TRBV3-2	NA	TRBD1	CASSSPGQGYNEQFF	TGTGCCAGCAGCTCGCCGGGACAGGGGTACAATGAGCAGTTCTTC
TRBJ2-1	TRBV27	NA	TRBD1	CASSPRGRNEQFF	TGTGCCAGCAGTCCCAGGGGGCGGAATGAGCAGTTCTTC
TRBJ2-5	TRBV7-8	NA	NA	CASSFGGGETQYF	TGTGCCAGCAGCTTTGGCGGAGGAGAGACCCAGTACTTC
TRBJ1-2	TRBV6-6	NA	TRBD1	CASSSGTGWGYTF	TGTGCCAGCAGCTCCGGGACAGGCTGGGGCTACACCTTC
TRBJ1-1	TRBV6-6	NA	TRBD1	CASSYSGTGEAFF	TGTGCCAGCAGTTACTCAGGGACAGGGGAAGCTTTCTTT
TRBJ2-1	TRBV5-1	NA	TRBD2	CASSLAGSASGRRSSYNEQFF	TGCGCCAGCAGCTTGGCCGGGTCGGCTAGCGGGCGCCGAAGCTCCTACAATGAGCAGTTCTTC
TRBJ2-1	TRBV18	NA	NA	CASSPSRSNNEQFF	TGTGCCAGCTCACCCAGCAGGTCGAACAATGAGCAGTTCTTC
TRBJ2-7	TRBV6-5	NA	NA	CASSYSPGRYEQYF	TGTGCCAGCAGTTACTCACCAGGGAGGTACGAGCAGTACTTC
TRBJ2-1	TRBV5-4	NA	TRBD2	CASSPAGGDYNEQFF	TGTGCCAGCAGCCCAGCGGGGGGGGATTACAATGAGCAGTTCTTC
TRBJ1-4	TRBV5-4	once	NA	CASSTKQGDNEKLFF	TGTGCCAGCAGCACAAAACAGGGCGATAATGAAAAACTGTTTTTT
TRBJ1-5	TRBV10-1	NA	NA	CASSEPSGHPEGNQPQHF	TGCGCCAGCAGTGAGCCTTCGGGACACCCAGAGGGCAATCAGCCCCAGCATTTT
TRBJ2-3	TRBV6-1	NA	NA	CASSEGVRDTQYF	TGTGCCAGCAGTGAAGGGGTCAGGGATACGCAGTATTTT
TRBJ2-1	TRBV18	NA	NA	CASSPSGNEQFF	TGTGCCAGCTCCCCAAGCGGGAATGAGCAGTTCTTC